This T cell receptor (beta chain) was retrieved from a study of identical twins. Overall study results and limits: Fewer insertions marked abundant cord blood beta clonotypes; young adult naive trended weakly, memory not at all. Alpha sequences out of frame and shared by twins had excess low generation probability.

This clonotype was recorded a few times. What it binds is not known. J gave up 6 bases and V 0 bases, and 4 bases lay outside the gene matches. The length of the CDR3 is 14 residues. Germline assignment: CDR1 DFQATT and CDR2 SNEGSKA (reference sequence). TCRdb called the 5' RACE reads again in MiXCR, with one record for every CDR3 protein. The repertoire has 450,000 to 650,000 distinct CDR3 sequences, 9.5% to 10% of them found once; the top ten carry 3%. The same sample was also studied in work on yellow fever vaccine responses in identical twins.

The chain joins TRBV20-1 to TRBJ2-4, with 8 bases identical to TRBD2. What was sequenced was PBMCs. This receptor was taken from a young woman in good health. This CDR3 reads CSARDTSGPNIQYF. Written as DNA, the CDR3 is TGCAGTGCTAGAGATACTAGCGGCCCAAACATTCAGTACTTC.